The clone carrying this T cell receptor beta chain came up a few times. Antigen specificity is unknown. The data are from a study of T cells in Graves' hyperthyroidism and ophthalmopathy. Overall study results and limits: Also found in blood were most expanded thyroid clonotypes above 0.001.

Exclusion followed for patients with uncontrolled infection, other autoimmune disease, pregnancy or lactation. The diagnostic basis comprised clinical symptoms, serum thyroxine and TRAb, thyroid ultrasound and orbital computed tomography. PBMCs were derived from 9.5 to 10 ml fresh peripheral blood. Between the trimmed V and J ends, which lost 6 bases and 0 bases, there was a span of 18 bases. CDR1 and CDR2 from the germline V gene are DFQATT and SNEGSKA (reference sequence). This CDR3 spans 16 amino acids. Amplified TCR beta CDR3 regions came from RNA transcripts. The primer set for the first-round RT-PCR of the TCR CDR3 was HTBI. TCRdb recomputed calls from the multiplex PCR reads with MiXCR, one row per CDR3 protein. The table shows around 420,000 distinct CDR3 sequences, with about 15% occurring only once.

The sample comprised blood. This chain links TRBV20-1 with TRBJ1-5; weak D call: TRBD1 (6 bases). This receptor was taken from a woman younger than 35 with Graves' hyperthyroidism. CDR3 in DNA: TGCAGTGCGAGGGGCGGCGGGGGCTATAGCAATCAGCCCCAGCATTTT. Translation: CSARGGGGYSNQPQHF.